This TCR beta chain was captured by sequencing in a study of liver allograft versus peripheral blood T cells (dated by TCRdb to about 2020). In the study overall: The study compared T cell receptor repertoires found within transplanted livers against repertoires in the peripheral blood of liver transplant recipients. What the study reported, not specific to this receptor: T cell receptor repertoires inside liver allografts were reported to be different from the repertoires detected in peripheral blood.

Many counts were recorded for this clonotype. The antigen it binds to is not known. No qualities accompany the bases; no much larger clone lies one base away. For CDR1 and CDR2, the germline V gene (reference sequence) lists LNHDA and SQIVND. V is shortened by 2 bases, J by 5 bases, and the region joining them spans 10 bases. The CDR3 spans 13 residues, from the cysteine through the phenylalanine. CDR3 DNA is the only sequence kept; it has 39 bases, read in frame from the first base. Sequencing was carried out with an Illumina MiSeq. Using fastp trimming at Q25 and MiXCR clonotype assembly, TCRdb reanalyzed the public sequencing data and kept in-frame beta chains. Rows matching on CDR3 protein sequence are summarized as one entry with the most common DNA and genes. For this sample there are 3,500 to 4,500 distinct CDR3 sequences; approximately 15% appear just once. Roughly 4% of the sample is in the top ten clones.

This TCR derives from a human patient who had a liver transplant. Following a transplant, a fraction of the T cells may be traceable to the graft donor. The receptor chain draws on TRBV19 and TRBJ2-7, with the D gene not clear enough to name. In nucleotides, the sequence is TGTGCCAGTAGTATATTCGGAAGGGACGAGCAGTACTTC. Translated, it gives CASSIFGRDEQYF.